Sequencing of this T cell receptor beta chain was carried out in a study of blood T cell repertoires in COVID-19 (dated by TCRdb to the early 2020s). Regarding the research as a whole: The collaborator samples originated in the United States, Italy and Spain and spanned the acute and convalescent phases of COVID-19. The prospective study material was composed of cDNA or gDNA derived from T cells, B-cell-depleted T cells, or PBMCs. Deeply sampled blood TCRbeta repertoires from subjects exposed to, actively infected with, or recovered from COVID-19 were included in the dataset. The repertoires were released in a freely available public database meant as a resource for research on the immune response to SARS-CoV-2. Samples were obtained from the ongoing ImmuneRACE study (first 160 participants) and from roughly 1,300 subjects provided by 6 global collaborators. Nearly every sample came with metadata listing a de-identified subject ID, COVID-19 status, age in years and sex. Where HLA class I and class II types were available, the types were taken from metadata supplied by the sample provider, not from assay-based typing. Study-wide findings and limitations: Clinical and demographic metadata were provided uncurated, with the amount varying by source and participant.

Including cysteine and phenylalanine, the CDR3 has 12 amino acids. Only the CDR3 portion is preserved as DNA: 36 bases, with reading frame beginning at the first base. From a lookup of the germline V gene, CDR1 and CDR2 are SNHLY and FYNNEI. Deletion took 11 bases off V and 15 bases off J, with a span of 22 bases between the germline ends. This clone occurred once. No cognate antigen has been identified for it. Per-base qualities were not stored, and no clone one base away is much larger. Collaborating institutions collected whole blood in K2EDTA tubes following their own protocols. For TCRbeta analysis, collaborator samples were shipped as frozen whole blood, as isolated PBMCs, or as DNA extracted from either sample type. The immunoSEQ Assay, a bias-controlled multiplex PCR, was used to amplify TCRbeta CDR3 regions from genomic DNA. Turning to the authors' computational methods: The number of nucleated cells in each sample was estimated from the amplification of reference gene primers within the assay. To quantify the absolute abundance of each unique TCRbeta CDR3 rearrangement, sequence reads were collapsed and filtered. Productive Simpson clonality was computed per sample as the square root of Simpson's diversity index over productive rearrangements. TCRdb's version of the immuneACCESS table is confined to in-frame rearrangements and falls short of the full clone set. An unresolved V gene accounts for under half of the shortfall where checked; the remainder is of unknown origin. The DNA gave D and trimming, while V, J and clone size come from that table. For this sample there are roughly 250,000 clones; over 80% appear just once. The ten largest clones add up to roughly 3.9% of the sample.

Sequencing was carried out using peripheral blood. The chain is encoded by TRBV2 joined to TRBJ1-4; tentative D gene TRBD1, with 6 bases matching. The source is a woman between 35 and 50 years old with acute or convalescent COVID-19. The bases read TGTGCCGGGGAGGGTAATTCTCGACAGGTGTTTTTT. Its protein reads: CAGEGNSRQVFF.